This T cell receptor beta chain originates from a study of resident and recirculating memory T cells in vitiligo. Patients who had received treatment within the previous three months were excluded. Findings and limits, study-wide: Sequences differed between biopsy sites and patients, suggesting private specificity.

About this clone: What it binds is not known.

Germline V CDR1 and CDR2: SGDLS, YYNGEE. V dropped 2 bases and J dropped 2 bases, with 14 bases sitting between them. The CDR3 contains 16 residues. TCRdb's copy holds only in-frame clones and misses some; the assay was immunoSEQ multiplex PCR. The sample includes 55,000 to 75,000 clones, roughly 90% of them seen just once. The clonotype originates from a male donor with vitiligo. Sample: blood. The rearrangement joins TRBV9 to TRBJ1-5, with D tentatively TRBD1 (6 bases). Here the CDR3 DNA reads TGTGCCAGCAGCGTGGCCATAGGGGGTGGCAATCAGCCCCAGCATTTT. This codes for CASSVAIGGGNQPQHF.